This T cell receptor beta chain comes out of a study of monozygotic twins with inflammatory bowel disease. Note on this clonotype: Its cognate antigen is unknown.

TCRdb re-called the 5' RACE reads and gives one entry per CDR3 protein, without DNA. Its table lists 350,000 to 550,000 distinct CDR3 sequences. Notes on the study in general: Extra variability in the repertoires of patients may have come from differing immunosuppressive treatments. Repertoire similarity did not differ between concordant and discordant twins, perhaps due to limited power.

The germline gives CDR1 LGHDT, CDR2 YNNKEL (reference sequence). The CDR3 length is 14 residues. The sequenced sample was blood. The chain employs TRBV3-1 and TRBJ2-7; checking the TCRdb D call of TRBD1 is not possible without DNA. The clonotype comes from a human donor with ulcerative colitis or Crohn's disease, or a healthy co-twin of an affected twin (not recorded which). CDR3 sequence reads: CASSQVQGSYEQYF.